Sequencing of this T cell receptor beta chain was carried out in a study of cytomegalovirus exposure and HLA in healthy donors. Study results and limitations: The classifier reportedly diagnosed cytomegalovirus status with high sensitivity and specificity. The authors listed approximately 160 TCR beta chains as cytomegalovirus-associated. TCR sequences were mostly rare, though some public TCRs occurred in many donors.

CDR1 and CDR2 from the germline V gene are MGHDK and SYGVNS. The CDR3 is 15 amino acids. The V end was cut by 1 base, the J end by 2 bases, with 8 bases between. The donors were part of the validation cohort, which consisted of 120 subjects and was separate from the first cohort of several hundred subjects. Only in-frame clones appear in the TCRdb table, and some are missing; sequencing was by immunoSEQ multiplex PCR. The sample holds about 330,000 clones, approximately 90% seen once. To note about this clone: No antigen is known for it.

The receptor was isolated from a woman aged 18-35 years in good health and CMV-seronegative. The J gene is TRBJ1-4, the V gene TRBV25-1, with D uncertain. The specimen sequenced was PBMCs. CDR3 sequence (DNA): TGTGCCAGCAGTGAATTCGGCAGGACTAATGAAAAACTGTTTTTT. This gives the protein CASSEFGRTNEKLFF.